A single sample is the source of the 32 T cell receptor beta chains below, sequenced in a study of memory CD4+ T cells and cytomegalovirus serostatus. Repertoires were generated with immunoSEQ multiplex PCR, while TCRdb's copy carries only in-frame clones and drops some. The repertoire holds some 52,000 clones, around three quarters seen once, with around 1.6% in the top ten. The sort gate was single viable CD3+CD4+CD8-CD45RO+ cells for memory CD4+ T cells. Material for sequencing was memory CD4+ T cells from blood. These receptor sequences come from an adult in good health and CMV-seronegative.

This clone was seen a few times. This chain joins TRBV6-1 and TRBJ1-5, with D perhaps matching TRBD1 (6 bases). The CDR3 sequence is 15 residues long. The germline V gene encodes CDR1 MNHNS and CDR2 SASEGT. V was pared by 1 base and J by 7 bases, with 14 bases between. The CDR3 DNA is TGTGCCAGCAGTGAAGTCAGGGGAGGGGACCAGCCCCAGCATTTT. Translated: CASSEVRGGDQPQHF.

V usage is TRBV28 and J usage is TRBJ2-5; D call uncertain. The V gene lost 6 bases and the J gene lost 1 base, with 3 bases spanning the gap. Germline V gene sequence: CDR1 MDHEN, CDR2 SYDVKM. This CDR3 has 11 residues. Written as DNA, the CDR3 is TGTGCCAGCAGGGGCCAAGAGACCCAGTACTTC. Residues: CASRGQETQYF.

The chain is built from TRBV2 and TRBJ1-6, with D unresolved. V was trimmed by 3 bases and J by 7 bases, leaving 1 base between them. Germline CDR1 and CDR2: SNHLY and FYNNEI. CDR3 length: 11 amino acids. The CDR3 is CASSENSPLHF. The CDR3 bases are TGTGCCAGCAGTGAGAATTCACCCCTCCACTTT.

This sequence joins TRBV28 and TRBJ1-1; no clear D. Germline V gene sequence: CDR1 MDHEN, CDR2 SYDVKM. This CDR3 region has 15 residues. The V end was cut by 2 bases, the J end by 2 bases, with 12 bases between. CDR3 region: CASSLLFSGNTEAFF. Written as DNA, the CDR3 is TGTGCCAGCAGTTTACTATTCAGTGGTAACACTGAAGCTTTCTTT.

The chain has TRBV18 and TRBJ1-1; D unclear. Germline V gene data show CDR1 as KGHSH and CDR2 as LQKENI. Between the trimmed V and J ends, which lost 2 bases and 4 bases, there was a span of 8 bases. This CDR3 contains 13 residues. In nucleotides, the CDR3 is TGTGCCAGCTCACCATCCCGGAGCACTGAAGCTTTCTTT. Protein product: CASSPSRSTEAFF.

The gene calls are TRBV10-1 and TRBJ2-5; D possibly uses TRBD1 or TRBD2 (5 bases each). The V end lost 1 base, the J end lost 2 bases, and 14 bases lay between the germline ends. Germline-derived CDR1 and CDR2 are WNHNN and SYGVQD (reference sequence). The CDR3 length is 16 residues. The CDR3, as DNA: TGCGCCAGCAGTGAGTACGGGACGTCAAGACAAGAGACCCAGTACTTC. Translated: CASSEYGTSRQETQYF.

This chain connects TRBV29-1 to TRBJ2-1; the D gene is possibly TRBD2 (6 bases). The germline V and J ends were trimmed by 4 bases and 5 bases, with 12 bases remaining between them. The germline CDR1 and CDR2 sequences are SQVTM and ANQGSEA. The CDR3 runs to 13 residues. The CDR3 DNA sequence: TGCAGCGTTGCGTTCGGGGGAAACAATGAGCAGTTCTTC. Amino acid sequence: CSVAFGGNNEQFF.

This chain uses TRBV7-9 with TRBJ2-3, with a tentative D call TRBD2 (9 bases). This CDR3 is built from 19 residues. Per the germline V gene, CDR1 is SEHNR and CDR2 is FQNEAQ (reference sequence). V was cut by 3 bases and J by 3 bases, with 25 bases left in between. CDR3 sequence (DNA): TGTGCCAGCAGCTTTCCAGGGGGCAGGAGCGGGAGGCCTACAGATACGCAGTATTTT. This gives the protein CASSFPGGRSGRPTDTQYF.

This clone was counted a few times. The chain combines TRBV10-2 with TRBJ1-2; D is unresolved. Germline V gives CDR1 WSHSY, CDR2 SAAADI. This CDR3 is built from 13 residues. Between the trimmed V and J ends, which lost 2 bases and 8 bases, there was a span of 12 bases. The CDR3 protein is CASSEAVGSGYTF. For the CDR3, the DNA is TGCGCCAGCAGTGAGGCCGTCGGGTCGGGCTACACCTTC.

This clone was seen a single time. This chain uses TRBV18 with TRBJ2-1; TRBD2 aligns across 9 bases. The J segment lost 10 bases and the V segment lost 2 bases, leaving 9 bases of the junction unmatched. The length of the CDR3 is 15 residues. CDR1 KGHSH and CDR2 LQKENI come from the germline V gene. As DNA, the CDR3 is TGTGCCAGCTCACCAAGGGGCGGGGGGGCTCAGGAGCAGTTCTTC. Its protein product is CASSPRGGGAQEQFF.

Here the CDR3 reads CASTILSDQPQHF. Here the CDR3 DNA reads TGTGCCAGCACCATCCTCTCCGATCAGCCCCAGCATTTT. V and J are TRBV28 and TRBJ1-5; D is ambiguous. Between the trimmed V and J ends, which lost 7 bases and 5 bases, there was a span of 12 bases. Germline V gene lookup returns CDR1 MDHEN and CDR2 SYDVKM. There are 13 residues in the CDR3.

This clone was picked up one time. The chain couples TRBV9 to TRBJ1-4; TRBD1 agrees at 7 bases. The CDR3 sequence is 15 residues long. Trimming took 4 bases from V and 7 from J; bases not matched to a gene: 10. Per germline, CDR1 SGDLS and CDR2 YYNGEE. DNA of the CDR3: TGTGCCAGCAGCCAAGTGGAGGCAGGGGGTGAAAAACTGTTTTTT. Translating it yields CASSQVEAGGEKLFF.

The chain combines TRBV9 with TRBJ2-7; D is possibly TRBD2 (6 bases). The CDR3 spans 14 residues. Germline V gene lookup returns CDR1 SGDLS and CDR2 YYNGEE. The V and J ends lost 4 bases and 2 bases respectively, with 13 bases between them. CDR3 sequence (DNA): TGTGCCAGCAGCAACCGGGACTCGGCCTACGAGCAGTACTTC. Encoded protein: CASSNRDSAYEQYF. The whole variable domain, filled in from reference TRBV9 and TRBJ2-7, reads DSGVTQTPKHLITATGQRVTLRCSPRSGDLSVYWYQQSLDQGLQFLIQYYNGEERAKGNILERFSAQQFPDLHSELNLSSLELGDSALYFCASSNRDSAYEQYFGPGTRLTVT.

The rearrangement uses TRBV2 and TRBJ2-1, with D maybe TRBD1 (5 bases). The CDR3 is 13 amino acids. V dropped 11 bases and J dropped 2 bases, with 13 bases sitting between them. The V gene's germline CDR1 is SNHLY and CDR2 FYNNEI. The DNA of the CDR3 is TGTGCCGGCAAGACAGAGACCTACAATGAGCAGTTCTTC. It codes for CAGKTETYNEQFF.

The CDR3 here is CASSLGQGNTIYF. Here the CDR3 DNA reads TGTGCCAGCAGCTTGGGACAGGGAAACACCATATATTTT. The rearrangement links TRBV5-6 to TRBJ1-3; a possible D gene is TRBD1 (5 bases). Germline V gene data show CDR1 as SGHDT and CDR2 as YYEEEE. V lost 0 bases and J 4 bases, leaving 5 bases between the germline ends. The CDR3 extends over 13 amino acids.

V usage is TRBV7-8 and J usage is TRBJ2-1, with 14 nucleotides matching TRBD2. CDR3 length: 15 residues. The ends lost 5 bases at V and 11 bases at J; junction bases unmatched: 8. The germline V gene has CDR1 SGHVS and CDR2 FQNEAQ. CDR3 loop: CASSLGGLAGVQQFF. CDR3 coding DNA: TGTGCCAGCAGCCTCGGGGGACTAGCGGGAGTCCAGCAGTTCTTC.

CDR3 DNA: TGTGCCAGCAGCTTAGAAGGCAGGTGGGGGCGTGGCTACACCTTC. Translation gives CASSLEGRWGRGYTF. The rearrangement uses TRBV7-8 and TRBJ1-2, with D perhaps TRBD1 (6 bases). The CDR3 spans 15 residues. V gave up 1 base and J gave up 7 bases, with 16 bases separating them. The V gene's germline CDR1 is SGHVS and CDR2 FQNEAQ. Filled out from reference TRBV7-8 and TRBJ1-2, the complete variable domain reads GAGVSQSPRYKVAKRGQDVALRCDPISGHVSLFWYQQALGQGPEFLTYFQNEAQLDKSGLPSDRFFAERPEGSVSTLKIQRTQQEDSAVYLCASSLEGRWGRGYTFGSGTRLTVV.

The genes are TRBV6-4 and TRBJ1-5; D unclear. The CDR3 runs to 14 residues. V lost 4 bases, J lost 7 bases, and 14 bases lay in between. Looked up from germline, CDR1 is MRHNA and CDR2 is SNTAGT. CDR3 DNA: TGTGCCAGCAGTGTCGCACCGATGGGCCAGCCCCAGCATTTT. Protein sequence: CASSVAPMGQPQHF.

The V and J genes are TRBV5-6 and TRBJ1-4; tentatively, D is TRBD1 (6 bases). Per the germline V gene, CDR1 is SGHDT and CDR2 is YYEEEE. The CDR3 is made up of 16 amino acids. Trimming took 3 bases from V and 5 from J, leaving 17 bases between them. The CDR3 bases are TGTGCCAGCAGCTCCAATCCAGGGGTGATGAATGAAAAACTGTTTTTT. It encodes CASSSNPGVMNEKLFF.

The gene calls are TRBV30 and TRBJ1-1; D is uncertain. Germline V gives CDR1 GTSNPN, CDR2 SVGIG (reference sequence). The CDR3 is 16 residues long. Trimming left V 5 bases short and J 8 bases short, with 27 bases between. The CDR3 is CAWREVLFRLSLEAFF. The CDR3 nucleotides read TGTGCCTGGCGAGAAGTCCTTTTTAGGTTGTCGCTAGAAGCTTTCTTT.

This chain connects TRBV9 to TRBJ2-3; 8 bases are a match to TRBD2. V lost 7 bases, J lost 2 bases, and 15 bases stayed unmatched. Looked up from germline, CDR1 is SGDLS and CDR2 is YYNGEE. This CDR3 is 17 amino acids long. CDR3 region: CASEDRAGADPTDTQYF. The DNA of the CDR3 is TGTGCCAGCGAAGACAGAGCGGGGGCCGATCCCACAGATACGCAGTATTTT.

This chain connects TRBV2 to TRBJ2-7; D gene uncertain. The CDR3 is 11 amino acids. Deletions cut 5 bases from V and 0 bases from J, with 2 bases between. Germline assignment: CDR1 SNHLY and CDR2 FYNNEI. The CDR3: CASSHSYEQYF. Written as DNA, the CDR3 is TGTGCCAGCAGTCACTCCTACGAGCAGTACTTC.

Here the CDR3 DNA reads TGTGCCAGCAGCTTAGATCCGAGAGCGGGAGGCACCGGGGAGCTGTTTTTT. It codes for CASSLDPRAGGTGELFF. The genes are TRBV11-3 and TRBJ2-2; 9 bases are a match to TRBD2. Germline CDR1 is SGHNT and CDR2 is YENEEA. The CDR3 has 17 amino acids. After removal of 0 bases from V and 4 bases from J, the junction contained 6 bases not matched to a gene.

The chain couples TRBV11-2 to TRBJ2-6; D is unclear. Germline V gene sequence: CDR1 SGHAT, CDR2 FQNNGV. The CDR3 is 18 amino acids. V shed 2 bases and J shed 0 bases, with 14 bases lying between them. DNA for the CDR3: TGTGCCAGCAGCTTAACGGGCCGAAGAAACTCTGGGGCCAACGTCCTGACTTTC. Translation: CASSLTGRRNSGANVLTF.

This clone appeared a single time. The V and J genes are TRBV7-3 and TRBJ2-1; D is perhaps TRBD1 (6 bases). The CDR3 consists of 17 residues. V was cut by 5 bases and J by 0 bases, with 17 bases left in between. The germline V gene has CDR1 SGHTA and CDR2 FQGTGA. CDR3 loop: CASSASGTPSSYNEQFF. DNA for the CDR3: TGTGCCAGCAGCGCCTCCGGGACACCCAGCTCCTACAATGAGCAGTTCTTC.

The V gene is TRBV4-3, the J gene TRBJ2-7; 7 positions agree with TRBD2. After removal of 3 bases from V and 8 bases from J, the junction contained 10 bases not matched to a gene. The germline CDR1 and CDR2 sequences are LGHNA and YSLEER. This CDR3 contains 14 residues. For the CDR3, the DNA is TGCGCCAGCAGCCAGGAGGACGGGACTACAAAGCAGTACTTC. It translates to CASSQEDGTTKQYF.

This clone was found a few times. The chain carries TRBV18 and TRBJ1-1; D ambiguous. Germline assignment: CDR1 KGHSH and CDR2 LQKENI. This CDR3 has 16 residues. Trimming cost V 2 bases and J 5 bases, with 18 bases left between them. The CDR3 region is CASSPDQGIVGTEAFF. The CDR3 DNA follows: TGTGCCAGCTCACCAGACCAAGGTATAGTAGGGACTGAAGCTTTCTTT.

The chain links TRBV5-8 to TRBJ1-4; the D gene is possibly TRBD1 (6 bases). This CDR3 is built from 15 residues. Germline V gene lookup returns CDR1 SGHTS and CDR2 YDEGEE. V lost 4 bases and J lost 5, with 15 bases in between. The CDR3 here is CASSGGRRGNEKLFF. The DNA for the CDR3 is TGTGCCAGCAGCGGGGGCCGGCGGGGGAATGAAAAACTGTTTTTT.

This rearrangement joins TRBV2 to TRBJ1-1; possibly TRBD1 for D (6 bases). Germline V CDR1 and CDR2: SNHLY, FYNNEI. V dropped 5 bases and J dropped 5 bases, with 15 bases sitting between them. The CDR3 spans 14 residues. The CDR3 coding sequence is TGTGCCAGCAGTCTCAGGGGATCGGGGACTGAAGCTTTCTTT. Translation gives CASSLRGSGTEAFF.

V and J are TRBV10-2 and TRBJ2-2, with D maybe TRBD2 (5 bases). The ends were cut back, 4 bases at V and 1 base at J, with 7 bases in the middle. CDR1 is WSHSY and CDR2 is SAAADI in the germline V gene. There are 14 residues in the CDR3. CDR3 DNA: TGCGCCAGCAGTGTGGCGGGGAACACCGGGGAGCTGTTTTTT. Protein product: CASSVAGNTGELFF.

This clone occurred once. This chain's CDR3 is CASSMTGNTEAFF. As DNA, the CDR3 is TGTGCCAGTAGTATGACAGGGAACACTGAAGCTTTCTTT. The chain couples TRBV19 to TRBJ1-1, with D perhaps matching TRBD1 (6 bases). Per the germline V gene, CDR1 is LNHDA and CDR2 is SQIVND (reference sequence). Trimming took 3 bases from V and 1 from J, leaving 6 bases between them. There are 13 residues in the CDR3.

This clone appeared a single time. V usage is TRBV5-1 and J usage is TRBJ1-3; possibly TRBD1 for D (6 bases). CDR1 and CDR2 (germline): SGHRS, YFSETQ. V dropped 4 bases and J dropped 2 bases, with 13 bases sitting between them. CDR3 length: 15 residues. The CDR3 region has the DNA TGCGCCAGCAGCGGTACGGCAGGGGCTGGAAACACCATATATTTT. Translated, it gives CASSGTAGAGNTIYF.